Shown below are 10 T cell receptor beta chains from a single sample sequenced in a study of blood T cell repertoires in COVID-19. Profiled with immunoSEQ multiplex PCR; TCRdb holds only in-frame clones, not every one. Of tens of thousands of clones in the sample, more than 70% were seen once. Sequencing input: peripheral blood. All receptors derive from a man in his 70s with acute or convalescent COVID-19.

The V gene is TRBV4-2, the J gene TRBJ2-2, with 11 bases identical to TRBD2. This CDR3 spans 17 amino acids. Germline trimming cut 2 bases from V and 7 bases from J; bases unmatched to any gene: 9. In germline, CDR1 is LGHNA, CDR2 YNFKEQ. The CDR3: CASSQLLAGGQHGELFF. DNA for the CDR3: TGTGCCAGCAGCCAATTGTTAGCGGGGGGGCAACACGGGGAGCTGTTTTTT.

The CDR3 DNA is TGTGCCAGCCGCCTGGGGAGGTACGGCAATCAGCCCCAGCATTTT. Amino acid sequence: CASRLGRYGNQPQHF. This chain uses TRBV27 with TRBJ1-5; no clear D gene. V lost 8 bases and J 2 bases, leaving 16 bases between the germline ends. The germline V gene has CDR1 MNHEY and CDR2 SMNVEV (reference sequence). The length of the CDR3 is 15 residues.

The CDR3 DNA sequence: TGTGCCAGCAGCCGCAGAAGCTCTGGAAACACCATATATTTT. Its protein product is CASSRRSSGNTIYF. V gene TRBV5-6 combines with J gene TRBJ1-3; D is unclear. V was trimmed by 4 bases and J by 0 bases, leaving 8 bases between them. Germline V gene lookup returns CDR1 SGHDT and CDR2 YYEEEE. The CDR3 length is 14 residues.

This chain connects TRBV5-1 to TRBJ2-7, with a tentative D call TRBD1 (6 bases). CDR3 length: 17 residues. CDR1 is SGHRS and CDR2 is YFSETQ in the germline V gene. The V and J ends lost 0 bases and 7 bases respectively, with 23 bases between them. CDR3 sequence reads: CASSLEQGVIKLREQYF. As DNA, the CDR3 is TGCGCCAGCAGCTTGGAACAGGGAGTGATAAAATTACGGGAGCAGTACTTC.

The genes are TRBV25-1 and TRBJ2-5, with 8 bases fitting TRBD2. Per the germline V gene, CDR1 is MGHDK and CDR2 is SYGVNS. The CDR3 spans 13 residues. V lost 9 bases, J lost 2 bases, and 5 bases stayed unmatched. The CDR3 sequence is CASIGLAQETQYF. The CDR3, as DNA: TGTGCCAGTATCGGACTAGCACAAGAGACCCAGTACTTC.

V is TRBV19 and J is TRBJ1-2; 7 bases are shared with TRBD1. Germline assignment: CDR1 LNHDA and CDR2 SQIVND (reference sequence). The CDR3 length is 13 residues. After removal of 5 bases from V and 6 bases from J, the junction contained 6 bases not matched to a gene. The CDR3 spells CASSSRGQNGYTF. The DNA of the CDR3 is TGTGCCAGTAGTTCCCGGGGACAGAATGGCTACACCTTC.

This chain joins TRBV5-1 and TRBJ1-1; D may be TRBD1 (6 bases). Germline V gives CDR1 SGHRS, CDR2 YFSETQ. Trimming removed 3 bases at V and 7 bases at J, with 13 bases between. The CDR3 has 13 amino acids. CDR3 nucleotides: TGCGCCAGCAGCTCCCTAGTACAGGGTGAAGCTTTCTTT. Its protein product is CASSSLVQGEAFF.

The chain combines TRBV27 with TRBJ2-2; perhaps TRBD1 as D (5 bases). Trimming pared 6 bases from V and 7 bases from J, leaving 12 bases between. Germline loops: CDR1 MNHEY, CDR2 SMNVEV (reference sequence). CDR3 length: 13 residues. The CDR3 DNA reads TGTGCCAGCAGGTCGGCCAGGGTCGGGGAGCTGTTTTTT. Amino acid sequence: CASRSARVGELFF.

V usage is TRBV12-3 or TRBV12-4 and J usage is TRBJ1-1; no reliable D call. The CDR3 is made up of 12 amino acids. Trimming left V 6 bases short and J 6 bases short, with 11 bases between. CDR3 amino acids: CASSLTAAEAFF. The CDR3 bases are TGTGCCAGCAGCTTGACTGCTGCTGAAGCTTTCTTT.

This sequence joins TRBV5-5 and TRBJ2-1, with 13 bases aligning to TRBD2. This CDR3 has 15 residues. Germline CDR1 reads SGHKS; CDR2 reads YYEKEE (reference sequence). Germline trimming cut 4 bases from V and 7 bases from J; bases unmatched to any gene: 5. The CDR3 DNA reads as TGTGCCAGCAGCGGGGGACTAGCGGGGTATAATGAGCAGTTCTTC. This gives the protein CASSGGLAGYNEQFF.